Detailed here is one TCR beta chain. Antigen unknown. CDR1 is SQVTM, CDR2 ANQGSEA, per germline. The CDR3 covers 10 residues. V was cut by 7 bases and J by 11 bases, with 14 bases left in between. While unrecorded immune exposures were likely, the donors were nominally healthy when sampled. The data stem from a study of cytomegalovirus exposure and HLA in healthy donors. For the study at large: Early released data had tens of millions of unique TCRs, all coming from HLA-typed donors.

Overall study findings and caveats: Investigators reported 164 TCR beta chains as tied to cytomegalovirus. Presence/absence analyses treated sequencing depth as roughly uniform across donors.

In the PCR, 60 Vbeta and 13 Jbeta primers were used. Sequencing used immunoSEQ multiplex PCR; TCRdb keeps in-frame clones, though not all of them. The table lists 200,000 to 250,000 clones, roughly 82% of them singletons. The material sequenced was PBMCs. The chain links TRBV29-1 to TRBJ1-1; D not certain. This clonotype originated in a woman aged 40 to 49 in good health and CMV-seropositive. CDR3 nucleotide sequence: TGCAGCGGGACCTGGGGAGGGGCTTTCTTT. Its translation: CSGTWGGAFF.